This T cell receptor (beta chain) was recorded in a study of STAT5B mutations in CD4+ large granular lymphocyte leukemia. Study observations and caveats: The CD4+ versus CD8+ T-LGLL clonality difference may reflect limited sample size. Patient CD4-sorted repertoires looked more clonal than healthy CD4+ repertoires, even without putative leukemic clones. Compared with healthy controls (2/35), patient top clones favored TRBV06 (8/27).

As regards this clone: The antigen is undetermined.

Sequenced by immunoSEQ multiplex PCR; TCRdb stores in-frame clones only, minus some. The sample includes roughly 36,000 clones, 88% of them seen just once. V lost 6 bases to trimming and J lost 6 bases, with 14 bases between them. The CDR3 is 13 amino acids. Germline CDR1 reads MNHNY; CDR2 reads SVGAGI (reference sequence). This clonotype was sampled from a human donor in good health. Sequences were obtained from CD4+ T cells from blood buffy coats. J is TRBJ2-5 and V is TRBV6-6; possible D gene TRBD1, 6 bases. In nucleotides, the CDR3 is TGTGCCAGCAGAACACAGGGCGGAAAGACCCAGTACTTC. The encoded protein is CASRTQGGKTQYF.